These 22 T cell receptor beta chains share one sample of origin, sequenced in a study of radiation and T cells in renal cell carcinoma. Time point: baseline pretreatment blood. Stated treatment: 15 Gy SBRT to primary tumor, nephrectomy 4 weeks later. Clones were read by immunoSEQ multiplex PCR, and TCRdb kept only the in-frame ones, dropping some. The repertoire includes approximately 140,000 clones, over 80% of them detected once, and 20% to 25% sits in the top ten. Material: blood, obtained from a patient whose treatment included radiotherapy and nephrectomy. These receptors came from a woman between 50 and 59 years old with renal cell carcinoma.

This clone was counted between two and nine times. The chain links TRBV7-8 to TRBJ2-1; 7 positions agree with TRBD2. The germline V gene encodes CDR1 SGHVS and CDR2 FQNEAQ. The CDR3 loop spans 15 amino acids. V shed 2 bases, J shed 9 bases, and the junction held 10 bases outside the gene matches. The CDR3 region has the DNA TGTGCCAGCAGCTTATCGGGCGGGGGATCGGGTGAGCAGTTCTTC. It is translated as CASSLSGGGSGEQFF.

This clone was recorded a few times. The chain has TRBV6-1 and TRBJ1-4; possibly TRBD1 for D (5 bases). Trimming pared 6 bases from V and 0 bases from J, leaving 8 bases between. CDR3 length: 14 residues. Looked up from germline, CDR1 is MNHNS and CDR2 is SASEGT. Here the CDR3 DNA reads TGTGCCAGCAGGAAGACAGCAACTAATGAAAAACTGTTTTTT. It encodes CASRKTATNEKLFF.

Comment on this clone: The identical CDR3 is also encoded by other nucleotide sequences in the sample. The V and J genes are TRBV5-1 and TRBJ2-7; TRBD1 matches at 7 bases. The V gene end was trimmed by 4 bases and the J gene end by 3 bases; junction bases not matched to a gene: 4. The CDR3 consists of 13 residues. CDR1 and CDR2 (germline): SGHRS, YFSETQ. CDR3 loop: CASSRDRSYEQYF. The CDR3 nucleotides read TGCGCCAGCAGCCGGGACAGAAGCTACGAGCAGTACTTC.

The J gene is TRBJ2-1, the V gene TRBV7-6, with no clear D. In germline, CDR1 is SGHVS, CDR2 FNYEAQ. This CDR3 is 13 amino acids long. Trimming pared 5 bases from V and 7 bases from J, leaving 12 bases between. CDR3 residues: CASSPLVLNEQFF. CDR3 in DNA: TGTGCCAGCAGCCCCCTCGTTCTAAATGAGCAGTTCTTC.

J is TRBJ2-1 and V is TRBV27, with 16 bases aligning to TRBD2. The CDR3 runs to 18 residues. The junction had 10 bases not matched to a gene; V was cut back by 5 bases and J by 6 bases. Germline CDR1 MNHEY, CDR2 SMNVEV (reference sequence). The CDR3 region has the DNA TGTGCCAGCAGTAGATCCGGGACTAGCGGGAGGGTCGGCAATGAGCAGTTCTTC. This encodes CASSRSGTSGRVGNEQFF.

The chain links TRBV10-1 to TRBJ2-1, with 7 positions matching TRBD2. This CDR3 spans 12 amino acids. From germline, CDR1 is WNHNN and CDR2 SYGVQD (reference sequence). The V gene end was trimmed by 5 bases and the J gene end by 8 bases; junction bases not matched to a gene: 3. The DNA of the CDR3 is TGCGCCAGCAGTCATCGGGGGGATGAGCAGTTCTTC. Residues: CASSHRGDEQFF.

The rearrangement links TRBV9 to TRBJ1-1; no clear D gene. The CDR3 is 14 residues long. Germline CDR1 is SGDLS and CDR2 is YYNGEE. V gave up 4 bases and J gave up 0 bases, with 10 bases separating them. This CDR3 reads CASSLDLLNTEAFF. The CDR3 DNA reads as TGTGCCAGCAGCTTGGACTTATTGAACACTGAAGCTTTCTTT.

The chain joins TRBV5-5 to TRBJ1-1; the match to TRBD1 covers 7 bases. Germline V CDR1 and CDR2: SGHKS, YYEKEE (reference sequence). The CDR3 loop spans 13 amino acids. V shed 1 base and J 5 bases; nucleotides not matched to a gene: 2. CDR3 region: CASSLPTGTEAFF. CDR3 DNA sequence: TGTGCCAGCAGCTTGCCGACAGGGACTGAAGCTTTCTTT.

This chain joins TRBV6-5 and TRBJ2-3; D is unresolved. Germline loops: CDR1 MNHEY, CDR2 SVGAGI. Trimming shortened V by 5 bases and J by 5 bases, and 11 bases separated the two germline ends. The CDR3 contains 13 residues. The CDR3 DNA reads TGTGCCAGCAGTGAATCAAAGGGAGATACGCAGTATTTT. Translated, it gives CASSESKGDTQYF.

The chain carries TRBV10-2 and TRBJ2-1; D is unresolved. The CDR3 loop spans 11 amino acids. Germline CDR1 is WSHSY and CDR2 is SAAADI. V lost 5 bases to trimming and J lost 3 bases, with 2 bases between them. DNA of the CDR3: TGCGCCAGCAGTCTCTACAATGAGCAGTTCTTC. As protein: CASSLYNEQFF.

CDR3 amino acids: CASSRGQYQETQYF. The CDR3 DNA reads TGTGCCAGCAGCCGGGGACAGTACCAAGAGACCCAGTACTTC. This rearrangement joins TRBV11-2 to TRBJ2-5; TRBD1 agrees at 7 bases. The J segment lost 0 bases and the V segment lost 5 bases, leaving 3 bases of the junction unmatched. CDR1 is SGHAT, CDR2 FQNNGV, per germline. There are 14 residues in the CDR3.

This rearrangement joins TRBV4-3 to TRBJ1-2; no clear D. V was clipped by 0 bases and J by 2 bases, with 10 bases between them. The CDR3 is 15 amino acids. Looked up from germline, CDR1 is LGHNA and CDR2 is YSLEER. The CDR3 DNA reads as TGCGCCAGCAGCCAAGATCGATTGGACAACTATGGCTACACCTTC. It yields the protein CASSQDRLDNYGYTF.

The gene calls are TRBV25-1 and TRBJ1-1; D is perhaps TRBD1 (5 bases). V lost 6 bases and J 0 bases, leaving 11 bases between the germline ends. Looked up from germline, CDR1 is MGHDK and CDR2 is SYGVNS. CDR3 length: 14 amino acids. As DNA, the CDR3 is TGTGCCAGCAGGAGGGACGGGGTGAACACTGAAGCTTTCTTT. Amino acid sequence: CASRRDGVNTEAFF.

As regards this clone: At one of its ends the junction is not consistent with the germline gene, which may arise from a read error. The V and J genes are TRBV6-6 and TRBJ2-1; 8 nucleotides align to TRBD2. The CDR3 consists of 14 residues. Germline V CDR1 and CDR2: MNHNY, SVGAGI (reference sequence). This CDR3 is CASSPGLAYNEQFF. For the CDR3, the DNA is TGTGCCAGCAGCCCAGGACTAGCCTATAATGAGCAGTTCTTC.

The J gene is TRBJ2-2, the V gene TRBV2; D may be TRBD2 (6 bases). Germline lookup yields CDR1 SNHLY and CDR2 FYNNEI. The V and J ends lost 2 bases and 1 base respectively, with 8 bases between them. The CDR3 sequence is 15 residues long. The chain's CDR3 is CASSELEGNTGELFF. The CDR3, as DNA: TGTGCCAGCAGTGAACTGGAGGGGAACACCGGGGAGCTGTTTTTT. The whole variable domain, remainder taken from reference TRBV2 and TRBJ2-2, is EPEVTQTPSHQVTQMGQEVILRCVPISNHLYFYWYRQILGQKVEFLVSFYNNEISEKSEIFDDQFSVERPDGSNFTLKIRSTKLEDSAMYFCASSELEGNTGELFFGEGSRLTVL.

The chain is built from TRBV27 and TRBJ2-5; 9 bases map to TRBD2. CDR1 is MNHEY and CDR2 is SMNVEV in the germline V gene (reference sequence). The ends lost 6 bases at V and 5 bases at J; junction bases unmatched: 13. The CDR3 contains 16 residues. This chain's CDR3 is CASRRSGTSISETQYF. The DNA of the CDR3 is TGTGCCAGCAGACGCTCCGGGACTAGCATTTCGGAGACCCAGTACTTC.

The chain carries TRBV6-1 and TRBJ2-4, with a possible D match to TRBD1 (6 bases). CDR1 is MNHNS and CDR2 is SASEGT in the germline V gene. Trimming removed 10 bases at V and 8 bases at J, with 21 bases between. This CDR3 has 14 amino acids. The CDR3 nucleotides are TGTGCCACCCACTTACAGGGAAGAGGGGACATTCAGTACTTC. Protein: CATHLQGRGDIQYF.

This clone was counted a few times. V usage is TRBV15 and J usage is TRBJ1-2; 7 positions agree with TRBD1. V dropped 0 bases and J dropped 4; count of bases not matched to a gene: 5. Germline V gene lookup returns CDR1 LNHNV and CDR2 YYDKDF (reference sequence). CDR3 length: 15 amino acids. The CDR3 nucleotides are TGTGCCACCAGCAGAGATTGGGGGACAGTCTATGGCTACACCTTC. Translation gives CATSRDWGTVYGYTF.

The chain recombines TRBV4-1 with TRBJ2-7, with TRBD1 matching 7 bases. The ends lost 2 bases at V and 8 bases at J; junction bases unmatched: 6. Germline V CDR1 and CDR2: MGHRA, YSYEKL. The CDR3 runs 13 residues. The CDR3 sequence is CASSQQGTEKQYF. CDR3 nucleotide sequence: TGCGCCAGCAGCCAACAAGGGACAGAGAAGCAGTACTTC.

The rearrangement links TRBV7-2 to TRBJ1-2; D unclear. This CDR3 contains 14 residues. V was cut by 8 bases and J by 0 bases, with 13 bases left in between. Looked up from germline, CDR1 is SGHTA and CDR2 is FQGNSA. The CDR3 region is CASGPYQANYGYTF. Here the CDR3 DNA reads TGTGCCAGCGGGCCATACCAAGCTAACTATGGCTACACCTTC.

The J gene is TRBJ2-1, the V gene TRBV4-3; no clear D. Germline V gene lookup returns CDR1 LGHNA and CDR2 YSLEER. Trimming took 0 bases from V and 9 from J, leaving 18 bases between them. This CDR3 is built from 16 residues. The CDR3 DNA is TGCGCCAGCAGCCAAGATCGGCATCAGGCCCGTGGTGAGCAGTTCTTC. It translates to CASSQDRHQARGEQFF.

The chain employs TRBV29-1 and TRBJ1-1; a weak D match, TRBD1 (5 bases). This CDR3 spans 14 amino acids. Germline-derived CDR1 and CDR2 are SQVTM and ANQGSEA. V lost 2 bases to trimming and J lost 1 base, with 11 bases between them. CDR3 DNA sequence: TGCAGCGTTGAACCCGGGGCCACGAACACTGAAGCTTTCTTT. This gives the protein CSVEPGATNTEAFF. The whole variable domain, filled in from reference TRBV29-1 and TRBJ1-1, reads SAVISQKPSRDICQRGTSLTIQCQVDSQVTMMFWYRQQPGQSLTLIATANQGSEATYESGFVIDKFPISRPNLTFSTLTVSNMSPEDSSIYLCSVEPGATNTEAFFGQGTRLTVV.